This T cell receptor (beta chain) was recorded in a study of T cell clonality in common variable immunodeficiency. Trimming removed 6 bases from V and 5 bases from J; junction bases left unmatched: 6. Germline V gene lookup returns CDR1 SNHLY and CDR2 FYNNEI. CDR3 length equals 13 residues. Only in-frame clones appear in the TCRdb table, and some are missing; sequencing was by immunoSEQ multiplex PCR. Altogether about 35,000 clones were found in the sample, and no singletons occur. This clone was recorded at least ten times. Read coverage stops 3 residues before the CDR3 terminus; the germline J gene supplies the remainder.

V usage is TRBV2 and J usage is TRBJ1-2; 7 nucleotides agree with TRBD1. Sequenced input: peripheral blood mononuclear cells. The TCR sequence derives from a person between 18 and 75 years old in good health. CDR3 amino acids: CASSAGQAYGYTF. The sequenced part of the CDR3 DNA is TGTGCCAGCAGCGCCGGACAGGCTTATGGC.